The table lists the clone carrying this TCR beta chain with many counts. The sample originates from a study of regulatory T cells in long-lasting Graves disease. The TCR beta library used iRepertoire HTBI primers with Arm-PCR amplification of CDR3. TCRdb fed the multiplex PCR reads into MiXCR, producing one record per CDR3 protein. The sample lists 650,000 to 700,000 distinct CDR3 sequences, about 30% occurring once. CDR3 length: 16 amino acids. Looked up from germline, CDR1 is MNHEY and CDR2 is SMNVEV (reference sequence). V shed 4 bases and J 8 bases; nucleotides not matched to a gene: 11. As for time point: persistent/refractory GD, antithyroid drugs over 5 years with positive TRAb. RNA extracted from PBMCs served as the sequencing template.

This sequence joins TRBV27 and TRBJ1-4; 9 bases are shared with TRBD1. Sequenced here: peripheral blood mononuclear cells (PBMCs), sampled when the disease was refractory, from a patient treated with antithyroid drugs. This TCR was recovered from a female donor with Graves disease. The CDR3 sequence is CASSSLRQGVGEKLFF. In DNA, the CDR3 is TGTGCCAGCAGTTCCCTACGACAGGGGGTTGGGGAAAAACTGTTTTTT.